The 10 T cell receptor beta chains below were found in one sample sequenced in a study of T cells in Graves' hyperthyroidism and ophthalmopathy (dated by TCRdb to the late 2010s). Libraries were made using multiplex PCR. Reads for this sample came from an Illumina HiSeq 2000. The TCR beta CDR3 regions were amplified from the RNA transcripts. The first round of RT-PCR for the TCR CDR3 was performed with the HTBI primer set and the Qiagen OneStep RT-PCR kit. Starting from the raw public reads, TCRdb applied fastp trimming at Q25, assembled clones with MiXCR and retained in-frame beta chains. Rows with a matching CDR3 protein are joined into one entry that keeps the most common DNA and genes. Recorded for this sample are hundreds of thousands of distinct CDR3 sequences; about 16% of them occurred a single time. The top ten constitute around 3.5% of the sample. Sequences were obtained from blood. Every receptor here comes from a woman aged 35 to 49 with Graves' ophthalmopathy.

V and J are TRBV7-2 and TRBJ2-5, with D perhaps matching TRBD1 (6 bases). V lost 6 bases to trimming and J lost 5 bases, with 13 bases between them. This CDR3 comprises 13 residues. Per the germline V gene, CDR1 is SGHTA and CDR2 is FQGNSA. The CDR3 nucleotides are TGTGCCAGCAGTGAAGTCAGGGGTGAGACCCAGTACTTC. It is translated as CASSEVRGETQYF. Full variable domain (remainder filled in from reference TRBV7-2 and TRBJ2-5): GAGVSQSPSNKVTEKGKDVELRCDPISGHTALYWYRQSLGQGLEFLIYFQGNSAPDKSGLPSDRFSAERTGGSVSTLTIQRTQQEDSAVYLCASSEVRGETQYFGPGTRLLVL.

The chain uses TRBV6-2 or TRBV6-3 and TRBJ1-5; 12 bases line up with TRBD1. This CDR3 has 17 residues. The V gene end was trimmed by 6 bases and the J gene end by 2 bases; junction bases not matched to a gene: 8. Germline V gene sequence: CDR1 MNHEY, CDR2 SVGEGT. The CDR3 is CASRGTGGAWGNQPQHF. In nucleotides, the CDR3 is TGTGCCAGCAGGGGGACAGGGGGCGCGTGGGGCAATCAGCCCCAGCATTTT.

The rearrangement joins TRBV6-2 or TRBV6-3 to TRBJ1-2; 8 nucleotides align to TRBD1. Trimming at V came to 6 bases and at J to 8 bases, leaving 8 bases not matched to a gene. Germline V lookup: CDR1 MNHEY, CDR2 SVGEGT. The CDR3 consists of 13 residues. The CDR3 here is CASSMDRVRGYTF. CDR3 nucleotide sequence: TGTGCCAGCAGCATGGACAGGGTTCGCGGCTACACCTTC.

The sample holds a few counts of this clonotype. The genes are TRBV7-9 and TRBJ2-2; TRBD2 aligns across 11 bases. V was clipped by 2 bases and J by 4 bases; unmatched bases: 3. The CDR3 totals 16 residues. From germline, CDR1 is SEHNR and CDR2 FQNEAQ (reference sequence). For the CDR3, the DNA is TGTGCCAGCAGCTTACCTAGCGGGAGGATCACCGGGGAGCTGTTTTTT. Its translation is CASSLPSGRITGELFF.

This clonotype has more than one count but fewer than ten. This chain uses TRBV7-2 with TRBJ1-6; a possible D gene is TRBD1 (6 bases). This CDR3 spans 15 amino acids. V was clipped by 5 bases and J by 10 bases, with 18 bases between them. In germline, CDR1 is SGHTA, CDR2 FQGNSA. This CDR3 is CASSHDSQGGSPLHF. The CDR3 DNA sequence: TGTGCCAGCAGCCATGATTCACAGGGAGGATCACCCCTCCACTTT.

This clonotype was counted only a few times. The V gene is TRBV5-1, the J gene TRBJ1-4, with D unclear. Germline V gives CDR1 SGHRS, CDR2 YFSETQ. The CDR3 covers 17 residues. The germline V and J ends were trimmed by 3 bases and 0 bases, with 15 bases remaining between them. The CDR3 nucleotides read TGCGCCAGCAGCTGGGGTAACAGCATACCAACTAATGAAAAACTGTTTTTT. Translating gives CASSWGNSIPTNEKLFF.

The chain couples TRBV6-1 to TRBJ1-4, with TRBD1 matching 7 bases. Germline lookup yields CDR1 MNHNS and CDR2 SASEGT. The V gene end was trimmed by 6 bases and the J gene end by 8 bases; junction bases not matched to a gene: 12. CDR3 length: 15 amino acids. The CDR3 nucleotides read TGTGCCAGCAGCCGACAGGGTTTGGATGGCGAAAAACTGTTTTTT. As protein: CASSRQGLDGEKLFF.

This clonotype was observed at least ten times. The gene calls are TRBV7-9 and TRBJ2-3, with 8 bases identical to TRBD2. The germline V gene encodes CDR1 SEHNR and CDR2 FQNEAQ (reference sequence). V shed 3 bases, J shed 0 bases, and the junction held 14 bases outside the gene matches. The CDR3 runs 19 residues. The CDR3 DNA follows: TGTGCCAGCAGCTTGTTATCGTCGGGAGGGCTAAGAAGCACAGATACGCAGTATTTT. Protein: CASSLLSSGGLRSTDTQYF.

In this sample, this clonotype turned up many times. The J gene is TRBJ2-5, the V gene TRBV6-2 or TRBV6-3, with D maybe TRBD2 (5 bases). From germline, CDR1 is MNHEY and CDR2 SVGEGT. V dropped 6 bases and J dropped 3 bases, with 20 bases sitting between them. The CDR3 contains 16 residues. The CDR3 loop reads CASRPGAAPGEETQYF. CDR3 nucleotide sequence: TGTGCCAGCAGGCCAGGAGCGGCCCCCGGGGAAGAGACCCAGTACTTC.

In its sample, this clonotype was seen a few times. The chain joins TRBV6-1 to TRBJ2-7, with 16 nucleotides matching TRBD2. The germline CDR1 and CDR2 sequences are MNHNS and SASEGT. The CDR3 runs 16 residues. With V trimmed by 5 bases and J by 6 bases, 7 bases remained unmatched. In DNA form, the CDR3 reads TGTGCCAGCAGTCCGAGGGGACTAGCGGGAGGGGGCGAGCAGTACTTC. This codes for CASSPRGLAGGGEQYF.